The sequence of this T cell receptor beta chain was determined in a study of shared T cell receptors in the human thymus. This clone has a handful of counts. V was clipped by 1 base and J by 1 base, with 16 bases between them. Germline lookup yields CDR1 SEHNR and CDR2 FQNEAQ (reference sequence). The CDR3 is 17 amino acids. Repertoires were generated with immunoSEQ multiplex PCR, while TCRdb's copy carries only in-frame clones and drops some. The sample lists roughly 660,000 clones, more than 75% seen once, with around 0.01% in the top ten. This sample also appeared in a second study, on human thymus T cells. Turning to that study: Resections that were taken during corrective heart surgery supplied the thymus tissue.

The chain employs TRBV7-9 and TRBJ1-2; D is ambiguous. This clonotype was sampled from a boy younger than two with a congenital heart defect. The specimen sequenced was thymocytes. CDR3 region: CASSLEEGVPHNYGYTF. CDR3 sequence (DNA): TGTGCCAGCAGCTTAGAGGAGGGAGTCCCTCATAACTATGGCTACACCTTC.